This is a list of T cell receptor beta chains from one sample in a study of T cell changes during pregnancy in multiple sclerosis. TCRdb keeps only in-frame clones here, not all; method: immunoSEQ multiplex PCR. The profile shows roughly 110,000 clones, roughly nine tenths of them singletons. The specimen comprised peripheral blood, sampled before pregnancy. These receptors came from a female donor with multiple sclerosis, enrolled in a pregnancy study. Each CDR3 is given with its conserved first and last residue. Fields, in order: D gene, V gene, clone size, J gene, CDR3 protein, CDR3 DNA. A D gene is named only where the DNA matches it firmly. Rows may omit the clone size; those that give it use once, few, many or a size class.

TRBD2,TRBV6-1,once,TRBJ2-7,CASSELAGGPSEQYF,TGTGCCAGCAGTGAACTGGCGGGAGGGCCTAGCGAGCAGTACTTC
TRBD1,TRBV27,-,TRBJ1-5,CASSPHLTGLGHQPQHF,TGTGCCAGCAGTCCGCACCTGACAGGGCTGGGGCATCAGCCCCAGCATTTT
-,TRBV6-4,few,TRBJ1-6,CASSRGNNSPLHF,TGTGCCAGCAGTCGGGGGAACAATTCACCCCTCCACTTT
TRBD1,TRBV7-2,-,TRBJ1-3,CASSSRQGSGNTIYF,TGTGCCAGCAGCTCACGACAGGGCTCTGGAAACACCATATATTTT
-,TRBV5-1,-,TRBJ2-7,CASSLRGTRVDEQYF,TGCGCCAGCAGCTTGCGGGGGACCAGGGTGGACGAGCAGTACTTC
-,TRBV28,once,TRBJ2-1,CASSRLQVNSYNEQFF,TGTGCCAGCAGTCGTTTGCAGGTTAACTCCTACAATGAGCAGTTCTTC
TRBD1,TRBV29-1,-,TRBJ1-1,CSVRTGGYAEAFF,TGCAGCGTTCGAACAGGGGGCTATGCTGAAGCTTTCTTT
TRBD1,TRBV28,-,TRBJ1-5,CASSLIRTGAQPQHF,TGTGCCAGCAGTTTAATAAGGACAGGGGCACAGCCCCAGCATTTT
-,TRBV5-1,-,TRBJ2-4,CASSLEGVIQYF,TGCGCCAGCAGCTTGGAAGGGGTTATTCAGTACTTC
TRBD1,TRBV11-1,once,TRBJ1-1,CASSFQGARTEAFF,TGTGCCAGCAGCTTCCAGGGGGCGCGGACTGAAGCTTTCTTT
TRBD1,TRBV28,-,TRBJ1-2,CASGQGARGYTF,TGTGCCAGCGGACAGGGGGCGCGAGGCTACACCTTC
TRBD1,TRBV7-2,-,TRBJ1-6,CASSGAGQGFSPLHF,TGTGCCAGCAGCGGGGCGGGACAGGGGTTTTCACCCCTCCACTTT
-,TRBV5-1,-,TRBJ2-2,CASSLNRENTGELFF,TGCGCCAGCAGCTTAAACAGGGAGAACACCGGGGAGCTGTTTTTT
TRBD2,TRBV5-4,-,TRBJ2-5,CASSLEGLAGYGETQYF,TGTGCCAGCAGCTTGGAGGGACTAGCGGGATATGGAGAGACCCAGTACTTC
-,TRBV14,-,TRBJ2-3,CASSQLGQKKEVDTQYF,TGTGCCAGCAGCCAACTCGGACAGAAAAAAGAGGTGGATACGCAGTATTTT
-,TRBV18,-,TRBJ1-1,CASSPGDTLNTEAFF,TGTGCCAGCTCACCAGGGGACACCTTGAACACTGAAGCTTTCTTT